The 21 T cell receptor beta chains in this list originate from one sample, sequenced in a study of Ad26.COV2.S vaccination and SARS-CoV-2 variants. Data came from immunoSEQ multiplex PCR; TCRdb stores just in-frame clones and leaves some out. The sample lists around 270,000 clones; around 90% were seen once. The treatment: around 19 received Ad26.COV2.S at low or high dose, single or two shots; roughly five received placebo; per-sample allocation not given. Vaccine and placebo recipients were sampled on day 63 after the first injection. Sequenced material: peripheral blood, taken in a trial of Ad26.COV2.S vaccine versus placebo. The source is a person aged 18-60 years who received the Ad26.COV2.S COVID-19 vaccine or a placebo.

The chain uses TRBV9 and TRBJ1-2; 7 bases are shared with TRBD1. The germline CDR1 and CDR2 sequences are SGDLS and YYNGEE. The CDR3 covers 14 residues. V lost 2 bases, J lost 7 bases, and 8 bases stayed unmatched. CDR3 in amino acids: CASSVRDRVAGYTF. The CDR3 coding sequence is TGTGCCAGCAGCGTGAGAGACAGGGTCGCTGGCTACACCTTC.

The chain employs TRBV19 and TRBJ1-1; the match to TRBD1 covers 9 bases. There are 15 residues in the CDR3. V gave up 5 bases and J gave up 3 bases; unmatched junction bases: 7. Germline V gives CDR1 LNHDA, CDR2 SQIVND (reference sequence). CDR3: CASSVTGGAYTEAFF. The CDR3 nucleotides read TGTGCCAGTAGTGTGACAGGGGGTGCGTACACTGAAGCTTTCTTT.

The chain joins TRBV5-8 to TRBJ1-3; the D is unclear. Germline loops: CDR1 SGHTS, CDR2 YDEGEE. The CDR3 loop spans 14 amino acids. Trimming left V 4 bases short and J 3 bases short, with 11 bases between. CDR3 DNA sequence: TGTGCCAGCAGCGCCCGACGCGGTGGAAACACCATATATTTT. As protein: CASSARRGGNTIYF.

The rearrangement links TRBV6-6 to TRBJ2-7; D remains ambiguous. The length of the CDR3 is 11 residues. CDR1 is MNHNY, CDR2 SVGAGI, per germline (reference sequence). V lost 0 bases and J lost 7, with 4 bases in between. The CDR3 DNA reads as TGTGCCAGCAGTTACTCGTCGGAGCAGTACGTC. Protein product: CASSYSSEQYV.

The chain joins TRBV5-6 to TRBJ1-2; D unclear. Trimming stripped 9 bases from V and 1 base from J, with 16 bases between. The CDR3 totals 14 residues. In germline, CDR1 is SGHDT, CDR2 YYEEEE. CDR3 in DNA: TGTGCCACCCAGCAGTGGCAGATTAACTATGGCTACACCTTC. Protein: CATQQWQINYGYTF.

This rearrangement joins TRBV4-3 to TRBJ1-3; 7 bases map to TRBD1. In germline, CDR1 is LGHNA, CDR2 YSLEER. The CDR3 totals 14 residues. The V and J ends lost 3 bases and 2 bases, in that order; junction bases with no gene match: 1. CDR3 DNA: TGCGCCAGCAGCCAGACAGGGACTGGAAACACCATATATTTT. It specifies CASSQTGTGNTIYF.

This chain links TRBV7-2 with TRBJ2-3; 7 nucleotides match TRBD2. With 2 bases clipped from V and 2 bases from J, the junction kept 7 bases outside the gene matches. Germline V CDR1 and CDR2: SGHTA, FQGNSA. The CDR3 is made up of 16 amino acids. The CDR3 bases are TGTGCCAGCAGCTTAAATGGCGGGGGTTTCACAGATACGCAGTATTTT. Amino acid sequence: CASSLNGGGFTDTQYF.

The V and J genes are TRBV2 and TRBJ2-2, with 7 bases identical to TRBD1. The junction had 8 bases not matched to a gene; V was cut back by 8 bases and J by 5 bases. This CDR3 has 14 amino acids. Germline CDR1 reads SNHLY; CDR2 reads FYNNEI. In DNA form, the CDR3 reads TGTGCCAGCCGAGACAGGGTGGGAACCGGGGAGCTGTTTTTT. It specifies CASRDRVGTGELFF.

This chain links TRBV5-6 with TRBJ2-5; D perhaps matches TRBD2 (5 bases). The CDR3 spans 17 residues. With 2 bases removed from V and 1 base from J, the gap between germline ends came to 18 bases. Germline CDR1 and CDR2: SGHDT and YYEEEE. The CDR3 loop reads CASSFLAGESAQETQYF. The CDR3 region has the DNA TGTGCCAGCAGCTTCCTCGCCGGGGAATCCGCCCAAGAGACCCAGTACTTC.

The DNA of the CDR3 is TGTGCCAGTAGTCCAGAGGGACAGGGTAATCAGCCCCTCCACTTT. This codes for CASSPEGQGNQPLHF. The rearrangement uses TRBV19 and TRBJ1-6; 9 bases match TRBD1. The CDR3 runs 15 residues. Germline V gene lookup returns CDR1 LNHDA and CDR2 SQIVND (reference sequence). Trimming at V came to 5 bases and at J to 13 bases, leaving 12 bases not matched to a gene.

As concerns this clone: The germline gene is not matched at one end of the junction; a read error may be the cause. This rearrangement joins TRBV12-3 or TRBV12-4 to TRBJ2-1; 9 nucleotides agree with TRBD2. This CDR3 region has 13 residues. CDR3 coding DNA: TGTGCCAGCAGTGTAGCGGGAGCGGATGAGCAGTTCTTC. Protein product: CASSVAGADEQFF.

The rearrangement joins TRBV24-1 to TRBJ2-3; D unresolved. This CDR3 comprises 13 residues. Per germline, CDR1 KGHDR and CDR2 SFDVKD. Trimming shortened V by 10 bases and J by 1 base, and 11 bases separated the two germline ends. The CDR3 nucleotides read TGTGCCACTCAACTACGTCGCACAGATACGCAGTATTTT. As protein: CATQLRRTDTQYF.

A word on this clone: The sample holds other DNA sequences that translate to the same CDR3. The chain has TRBV5-1 and TRBJ2-5, with 11 bases aligning to TRBD1. V shed 4 bases and J 2 bases; nucleotides not matched to a gene: 4. The CDR3 runs to 15 residues. Germline lookup yields CDR1 SGHRS and CDR2 YFSETQ. The CDR3 DNA reads as TGCGCCAGCAGCCCGGGGACAGGGGGACAAGAGACCCAGTACTTC. Translation gives CASSPGTGGQETQYF.

V is TRBV6-2 or TRBV6-3 and J is TRBJ2-1, with 8 bases identical to TRBD2. Germline V gives CDR1 MNHEY, CDR2 SVGEGT. The CDR3 is 20 amino acids. With V trimmed by 0 bases and J by 0 bases, 13 bases remained unmatched. The CDR3 bases are TGTGCCAGCAGTTACTCGATATTTCCTAGCGGGTCTAGCTCCTACAATGAGCAGTTCTTC. Its protein is CASSYSIFPSGSSSYNEQFF.

This chain connects TRBV6-2 or TRBV6-3 to TRBJ2-6, with D unresolved. V gave up 2 bases and J gave up 1 base, with 6 bases separating them. This CDR3 comprises 15 residues. Germline lookup yields CDR1 MNHEY and CDR2 SVGEGT. CDR3 protein: CASSYLSSGANVLTF. The CDR3 coding sequence is TGTGCCAGCAGTTACCTGTCGTCTGGGGCCAACGTCCTGACTTTC.

This chain links TRBV29-1 with TRBJ1-2; TRBD1 agrees at 9 bases. CDR3 length: 14 residues. The junction had 6 bases not matched to a gene; V was cut back by 7 bases and J by 0 bases. Per germline, CDR1 SQVTM and CDR2 ANQGSEA. CDR3: CSGGQGAPNYGYTF. The CDR3 bases are TGCAGCGGGGGACAGGGAGCACCTAACTATGGCTACACCTTC.

The chain links TRBV6-2 or TRBV6-3 to TRBJ1-5; perhaps TRBD1 as D (5 bases). The CDR3 sequence is 14 residues long. V lost 5 bases, J lost 5 bases, and 13 bases lay in between. Germline CDR1 MNHEY, CDR2 SVGEGT. In nucleotides, the CDR3 is TGTGCCAGCAGTGGCGGGGCCCTTTATCAGCCCCAGCATTTT. This encodes CASSGGALYQPQHF.

The V gene is TRBV10-3, the J gene TRBJ2-5; D may match TRBD1 or TRBD2 (5 bases each). Germline V lookup: CDR1 ENHRY, CDR2 SYGVKD. Trimming removed 4 bases at V and 1 base at J, with 16 bases between. This CDR3 is built from 16 residues. The CDR3 DNA reads as TGTGCCATCAGTGGAGGGATAGGGGTCCTCCAAGAGACCCAGTACTTC. Its protein is CAISGGIGVLQETQYF.

This chain connects TRBV12-5 to TRBJ2-2, with D uncertain. The CDR3 contains 16 residues. Trimming pared 0 bases from V and 6 bases from J, leaving 14 bases between. Germline CDR1 and CDR2: LGHNT and FRNRAP. CDR3 protein: CASGLVLPAGPGELFF. The CDR3, as DNA: TGTGCTAGTGGTTTGGTACTACCGGCTGGGCCCGGGGAGCTGTTTTTT. Looking up the rest from reference TRBV12-5 and TRBJ2-2 gives the full variable domain: DARVTQTPRHKVTEMGQEVTMRCQPILGHNTVFWYRQTMMQGLELLAYFRNRAPLDDSGMPKDRFSAEMPDATLATLKIQPSEPRDSAVYFCASGLVLPAGPGELFFGEGSRLTVL.

The chain links TRBV7-3 to TRBJ2-7; the D gene is possibly TRBD1 (5 bases). Germline V lookup: CDR1 SGHTA, CDR2 FQGTGA. CDR3 length: 15 amino acids. V was shortened by 6 bases and J by 1 base, with 16 bases between the two germline ends. CDR3 loop: CASSLGRVGSYEQYF. The CDR3 DNA reads TGTGCCAGCAGTCTGGGCAGGGTCGGGTCCTACGAGCAGTACTTC.

The chain recombines TRBV24-1 with TRBJ2-1, with TRBD2 matching 11 bases. The germline V gene encodes CDR1 KGHDR and CDR2 SFDVKD. Germline trimming cut 3 bases from V and 0 bases from J; bases unmatched to any gene: 9. The CDR3 runs to 19 residues. The CDR3 reads CATSDHRTSGFSSYNEQFF. CDR3 DNA: TGTGCCACCAGTGATCATCGGACTAGCGGGTTTAGCTCCTACAATGAGCAGTTCTTC.